This T cell receptor beta chain is from a study of graft-versus-host responses after intestinal transplantation. Produced via immunoSEQ multiplex PCR; TCRdb's table is partial and in-frame only. The table has tens of thousands of clones, roughly four fifths seen once. Concerning this clone itself: Its antigen is as yet unknown.

Findings of the study overall: Clonal ratios of graft-versus-host to host-versus-graft in allografts were high for patients exhibiting graft-donor T cell macrochimerism.

This CDR3 comprises 14 residues. CDR1 SGHDT and CDR2 YYEEEE come from the germline V gene. Trimming took off 4 bases at V and 2 bases at J, with 11 bases between the two ends. This TCR came from a human patient who received an intestinal transplant, so some T cells may come from the graft donor. The chain joins TRBV5-6 to TRBJ2-3, with unresolved D. The sequencing used PBMCs, collected about 1,000 days after transplant. CDR3 sequence reads: CASSPASDTDTQYF. CDR3 coding DNA: TGTGCCAGCAGCCCGGCCTCGGACACAGATACGCAGTATTTT.